These 8 T cell receptor beta chains were all obtained from the same sample, sequenced in a study of CXCR3-negative and CXCR3-positive naive CD8 T cells. UMI-labeled 5' RACE TRB cDNA libraries were prepared from the cells. TCRdb reprocessed the 5' RACE reads, with one entry per CDR3 protein and no DNA. The sample holds 45,000 or so distinct CDR3 sequences. Material: memory CD8+ T cells from blood. The receptors originated from a human donor in good health. Some clones in this sample may be carry-over from other donors' samples.

This chain joins TRBV7-6 and TRBJ1-4; TCRdb calls TRBD1, which cannot be checked without DNA. This CDR3 region has 14 residues. Germline V gene sequence: CDR1 SGHVS, CDR2 FNYEAQ. Here the CDR3 reads CASSSDRAFEKLFF.

The gene calls are TRBV7-6 and TRBJ2-2; no DNA is available, so the TRBD1 call from TCRdb remains unchecked. Germline loops: CDR1 SGHVS, CDR2 FNYEAQ. The length of the CDR3 is 15 residues. The CDR3 sequence is CASSPGTDYSGELFF.

This chain joins TRBV4-3 and TRBJ2-1. In germline, CDR1 is LGHNA, CDR2 YSLEER. The CDR3 runs 15 residues. The CDR3 loop is CASSQEAFSYNEQFF.

The J gene is TRBJ2-7, the V gene TRBV20-1. Per the germline V gene, CDR1 is DFQATT and CDR2 is SNEGSKA (reference sequence). The length of the CDR3 is 13 residues. CDR3 in amino acids: CSARPQDYYEQYF.

The chain has TRBV7-9 and TRBJ2-4; as DNA is missing, the TRBD2 call by TCRdb cannot be tested. Germline CDR1 SEHNR, CDR2 FQNEAQ (reference sequence). This CDR3 has 13 residues. CDR3 sequence: CASSFSHMDIQYF.

The chain uses TRBV5-1 and TRBJ2-2; the D call from TCRdb, TRBD2, cannot be confirmed without DNA. The CDR3 is made up of 16 amino acids. Germline lookup yields CDR1 SGHRS and CDR2 YFSETQ. The chain's CDR3 is CASTSGTSFLTGELFF.

The V call is TRBV4-3, the J call TRBJ1-2; TCRdb proposes TRBD1, but this gene call is untestable without DNA. CDR3 length equals 17 residues. Germline values: CDR1 LGHNA, CDR2 YSLEER. This CDR3 reads CASSQDGPGNGLYGYTF.

The chain couples TRBV5-6 to TRBJ2-1; the TCRdb call, TRBD2, lacks DNA for checking. The CDR3 totals 14 residues. Germline values: CDR1 SGHDT, CDR2 YYEEEE. CDR3 in amino acids: CASLRGQSYNEQFF.